The subject of this entry is one T cell receptor beta chain. Antigen unknown. From germline, CDR1 is SGHRS and CDR2 YFSETQ. The CDR3 loop spans 14 amino acids. J lost 6 bases, V lost 2 bases, and 5 bases had no gene match. The sample belongs to a study of cytomegalovirus exposure and HLA in healthy donors. Study-wide results and caveats: It was about 150 TCR beta chains that were listed as cytomegalovirus-associated.

Primers for the PCR totalled 60 Vbeta and 13 Jbeta. The assay was immunoSEQ multiplex PCR, and TCRdb's table has in-frame clones only and misses some. The sample shows under 200,000 clones, 84% of them seen only once. The receptor's source is a woman in her fifties or sixties in good health and CMV-seropositive. Specimen: PBMCs. V and J are TRBV5-1 and TRBJ1-5, with 7 nucleotides matching TRBD1. CDR3 nucleotides: TGCGCCAGCAGCTTAGGACAGGAGGGTCAGCCCCAGCATTTT. Translated: CASSLGQEGQPQHF.